The next 5 T cell receptor beta chains were all read from a single sample in a study of blood T cell repertoires in COVID-19. Generated by immunoSEQ multiplex PCR, the TCRdb table keeps only in-frame clones and is missing some. The sample has a few hundred thousand clones; around 86% are singletons. The sequenced sample was peripheral blood. The receptors derive from an elderly man with acute or convalescent COVID-19.

The rearrangement joins TRBV19 to TRBJ2-2; D not resolved. Trimming pared 3 bases from V and 1 base from J, leaving 9 bases between. CDR1 LNHDA and CDR2 SQIVND come from the germline V gene (reference sequence). This CDR3 region has 15 residues. For the CDR3, the DNA is TGTGCCAGTAGTATTGTGGCCCAGAACACCGGGGAGCTGTTTTTT. Its protein product is CASSIVAQNTGELFF.

V is TRBV28 and J is TRBJ2-2; D uncertain. The CDR3 has 16 residues. CDR1 is MDHEN, CDR2 SYDVKM, per germline. Trimming removed 2 bases from V and 1 base from J, with 11 bases in between. CDR3: CASSLTGALNTGELFF. CDR3 nucleotides: TGTGCCAGCAGTTTAACCGGAGCGCTGAACACCGGGGAGCTGTTTTTT.

The chain is built from TRBV19 and TRBJ2-5; 7 positions agree with TRBD1. This CDR3 is 14 amino acids long. Germline V gene lookup returns CDR1 LNHDA and CDR2 SQIVND (reference sequence). The V gene end was trimmed by 7 bases and the J gene end by 4 bases; junction bases not matched to a gene: 9. This CDR3 is CASNEGAAVETQYF. The CDR3 DNA reads TGTGCCAGTAACGAGGGGGCGGCTGTAGAGACCCAGTACTTC.

In nucleotides, the CDR3 is TGTGCCAGCAGTCGACAGGGGCGGGGGACTGAAGCTTTCTTT. Translating gives CASSRQGRGTEAFF. The gene calls are TRBV28 and TRBJ1-1, with 8 bases matching TRBD1. Germline CDR1 is MDHEN and CDR2 is SYDVKM. This CDR3 is built from 14 residues. V dropped 5 bases and J dropped 5; count of bases not matched to a gene: 7.

The chain couples TRBV18 to TRBJ1-4; TRBD1 is a possible D gene (5 bases). Germline lookup yields CDR1 KGHSH and CDR2 LQKENI. CDR3 length equals 15 residues. V gave up 1 base and J gave up 8 bases, with 14 bases separating them. CDR3 in amino acids: CASSPLGAPEEKLFF. In DNA form, the CDR3 reads TGTGCCAGCTCACCACTTGGGGCCCCGGAGGAAAAACTGTTTTTT. Using reference TRBV18 and TRBJ1-4 for the parts outside the CDR3, the full variable domain is NAGVMQNPRHLVRRRGQEARLRCSPMKGHSHVYWYRQLPEEGLKFMVYLQKENIIDESGMPKERFSAEFPKEGPSILRIQQVVRGDSAAYFCASSPLGAPEEKLFFGSGTQLSVL.